A single T cell receptor beta chain is shown here with its context. This clone showed up just once. The clone's antigen remains unknown. Base qualities are not provided; no much larger clone lies one nucleotide away. This specimen comes from a study of cytomegalovirus exposure and HLA in healthy donors (dated by TCRdb to 2016 to 2017). With respect to the entire study: An earlier analysis of fewer than 750 of the donors reported 250 to 350 Gb of sequence data and 95 million to 120 million unique TCR beta sequences obtained from about 179 million T cells. An early release covering 550 to 700 HLA-typed donors comprised 250 to 350 gigabases of sequencing data and approximately 80 million unique TCR sequences. The genetic ancestry cluster associated with self-reported Caucasian donors included about four fifths of the 398 genotyped donors. The study aimed to test whether cataloging public T cell receptors could reveal signatures of past pathogen exposure. The T cell repertoires of around 670 subjects were profiled by immunosequencing and related to cytomegalovirus serostatus. Along with the approximately 670-subject first cohort, a separate validation cohort of some 130 different subjects was used. To predict cytomegalovirus infection status, the study combined high-throughput TCR immunosequencing, statistical association of individual TCRs with disease status, and machine learning. A later analysis re-examined previously published TCR beta repertoires from 500 to 700 donors and added high-resolution HLA genotyping to investigate patterns of TCR occurrence. The later analysis used no new phenotypic data to find candidate immune exposures, relying instead on TCR beta sequences and their occurrence across donors. An earlier analysis of around 580 of the donors used high-throughput TCR beta sequencing to judge whether each TCR beta V gene segment behaved as functional or pseudogenic. Donor age, sex, ethnicity and CMV serostatus were collected together with the repertoire data. In a later genetic analysis, genome-wide SNP genotypes for 398 of the 666 donors were used, and that subset was treated as a discovery cohort. All discovery cohort repertoires had been generated using a single sequencing platform. Class I and class II HLA loci were covered by the typing at four-digit resolution. Typing coverage differed by locus: A, B, C, DRB1 and DQB1 were typed in roughly 620-630 donors, DQA1 in 500 to 550, DPA1 in approximately 610, and DPB1 in roughly 470. Four to six DR-DQ haplotypes were handled as single units for association and clustering, since linkage in the cohort was strong. Among around 400 genotyped donors of the cohort, an average of around 240,000 unique TCR beta nucleotide sequences were sequenced per donor, approximately 20% of them non-productive. The paper's findings and limits, for the study overall: In vitro tests confirmed that a few of the cytomegalovirus-associated TCR beta chains recognize cytomegalovirus antigens. According to a later analysis, parvovirus B19, influenza, CMV and Epstein-Barr virus appeared linked to several top co-occurrence clusters. Some IMGT-functional V segments, including TRBV6-2 and TRBV6-3, could not be told apart with the 87-base-pair reads, so those segments were excluded. An earlier analysis of 587 of the donors showed that most TCR beta V segments appeared in productive rearrangements either about 90% or about 30% of the time, which broadly matched IMGT annotations. CMV serostatus was the only immune exposure information available for the cohort. The classifier was reported to diagnose cytomegalovirus status with high specificity and sensitivity in both the original cohort and the validation cohort. In a later analysis, TCR association rates were found to vary across HLA loci, with the most associated TCRs seen for DRB1 alleles and the fewest for HLA-C alleles. In a later genetic analysis, a missense DCLRE1C variant was associated with V-gene and J-gene trimming of TCR beta chains, and the association was replicated in an independent cohort. This cohort had only TCR beta chains sequenced, and the lack of alpha or paired-chain data limited which features could be detected. Because HLA typing was unavailable for some donors at each locus, only the typed subset was used in association tests. Linkage disequilibrium might explain the correlated functional status among segregating V segments, but an unknown experimental factor could not be excluded. Seventeen rarely observed V segments, including chromosome 9 orphons, were excluded from the earlier analysis of about 500 of the donors because counts were too low. Sequencing depth was assumed to be roughly uniform across donors in the presence/absence analyses, though that assumption may not hold. While some public TCRs were present in many individuals, most TCR sequences turned up only very rarely across donors. The sequencing pipeline was judged likely to have produced a cluster of highly shared sequence variants as a technical artifact. In a later analysis, 15,000 to 20,000 TCR beta sequences were associated with specific HLA alleles at a false discovery rate of 0.05. In the study, some 160 TCR beta chains were listed as associated with cytomegalovirus. In a later genetic analysis, fewer N-insertions in productive TCRs were reported among donors in an Asian-associated ancestry cluster than the approximately 710-donor mean. The authors suggested that the approach could potentially be generalized to other disease states and immunological phenotypes. When HLA alleles, especially DR and DQ, strongly co-occurred, attributing TCR associations to individual alleles was difficult. In a later analysis, HLA-associated TCR beta chains showed more clonal expansion and lower generation probabilities than non-associated chains that were equally common. A further reported finding was that TCR beta sequences accurately predicted the HLA-A and HLA-B alleles for most subjects in the first cohort. Most CMV-associated TCR beta chains appeared to be HLA-restricted in a later analysis, and the HLA associations seemed to be driven largely by CMV exposure.

Receptors were amplified or captured by the immunoSEQ multiplex PCR assay. For the multiplex PCR, a mixture combining 60 forward primers for TCR Vbeta segments and 13 reverse primers for TCR Jbeta segments was used. Amplification of the CDR3 region of rearranged TCR beta genes was performed with a multiplex PCR assay on genomic DNA. Amplified TCR beta libraries were sequenced as 87-base-pair reads on the Illumina HiSeq System. The authors processed their data as follows. Across the roughly 700 repertoires, a later analysis counted some 81 million unique TCR beta chains, 8.5 million to 12 million of which were shared by at least two donors. Raw reads were error-corrected and collapsed into unique sequences with a nearest-neighbor algorithm that merged closely related sequences to remove PCR and sequencing errors. CDR3 sequences were aligned to IMGT reference sequences to assign V, D and J gene segments. Each retained sequence needed at least a six-nucleotide match to both a V gene segment and a J gene segment. Rearrangements were classified as productive when the CDR3 lacked stop codons and remained in frame with V and J, and all other rearrangements were classified as non-productive. CDR3 was defined according to IMGT convention as the region running from the second conserved V-encoded cysteine to the conserved J-encoded phenylalanine. The earlier analysis of 500 to 750 of the donors excluded any sequence lacking an unambiguous match to a single V gene segment. In an earlier analysis of about 590 of the donors, a V segment was called functional when productive rearrangements were above 56.7%, and segregating when the standard deviation between donors exceeded 5%. A statistical classification framework was built for diagnosing cytomegalovirus status from the catalog of TCR beta chain sequences. A later analysis assigned V and J genes by comparing TCR nucleotide sequences with IMGT/GENE-DB human TR gene sequences. The TCRdist pipeline was used in a later analysis to assign CDR3 sequences and most-parsimonious VDJ recombination scenarios. A later analysis defined each TCR beta chain by its CDR3 amino acid sequence plus V-gene family, and excluded reads lacking a unique V-gene family. A later analysis removed roughly 590 highly shared, low-generation-probability nucleotide sequences to deal with suspected cross-contamination and a sequencing artifact. In a later analysis, a clonal expansion index was calculated for each public chain from normalized within-repertoire ranks of inferred template counts. In a later analysis, generation probabilities were computed with a VDJ recombination model fitted to out-of-frame rearrangements, and the resulting probabilities were checked against IGoR. Hypergeometric tests were used in a later analysis to score TCR-TCR, TCR-HLA and TCR-CMV co-occurrence, with a repertoire-size bias correction applied to the TCR pairs. To estimate false discovery rates, a later analysis permuted the HLA or CMV assignments 20 times. A later analysis grouped co-occurring TCRs with DBSCAN, adding TCRdist sequence similarity when clustering within HLA-allele-positive subsets. Repertoires with fewer than 30,000 or more than 120,000 public chains were left out of co-occurrence clustering, as were four to six repertoires with anomalous nucleotide sharing. TCRdb provides this immuneACCESS table in a form limited to in-frame rearrangements. Some clones are lacking; in checked studies, under half of them reflect an unresolved V gene, and why the rest are absent is not known. The V and J calls and clone size come from that table; D and trimming were worked out from the DNA. Here the sample has 150,000 to 200,000 clones; roughly 79% occur a single time. The top ten clonotypes cover 1.5% to 2% of the sample.

The cohort consisted of some 670 healthy bone marrow donors. All cohort members were sampled while nominally healthy, although unrecorded immune exposures were likely present. The donor tested CMV seronegative and was one of the 352 seronegative cohort members. Each donor provided a peripheral blood sample, and peripheral blood mononuclear cells were used for TCR beta sequencing. Genomic DNA was extracted from the blood cell samples with the Qiagen DNeasy Blood Extraction Kit. For CDR1 and CDR2, the germline V gene lists SGHRS and YFSETQ. CDR3 length: 15 amino acids, cysteine to phenylalanine. Just the 45-base CDR3 DNA is kept, in frame starting at base 1. Trimming costs V 4 bases and J 4 bases, and their ends lie 15 bases apart.

The sample taken for sequencing was PBMCs. Rearrangement joined TRBV5-1 to TRBJ2-1; 5 matching bases give a weak D call of TRBD1. This receptor was obtained from a man aged 25-40 years in good health and CMV-seronegative. The CDR3 amino acid sequence is: CASSGSGQSYNEQFF. The sequence in DNA is TGCGCCAGCAGCGGGTCAGGGCAGAGTTACAATGAGCAGTTCTTC.